The following is a TCR beta chain sequence with its context. This specimen comes from a study of blood T cell repertoires in COVID-19. Trimming shortened V by 3 bases and J by 5 bases, and 13 bases separated the two germline ends. Germline CDR1 and CDR2: MDHEN and SYDVKM. The CDR3 length is 14 residues. Clones were read by immunoSEQ multiplex PCR, and TCRdb kept only the in-frame ones, dropping some. Among about 200,000 clones listed, around 80% were seen once. This sequence joins TRBV28 and TRBJ1-1; D is ambiguous. Source material: peripheral blood. This receptor was taken from a woman of 80 years or more with active or convalescent COVID-19. The DNA for the CDR3 is TGTGCCAGCAGTTTCCCATTTCGCCAGACTGAAGCTTTCTTT. This translates into CASSFPFRQTEAFF.